The rows below give T cell receptor beta chains drawn from one sample of a study of T cell changes during pregnancy in multiple sclerosis. Libraries were prepared by immunoSEQ multiplex PCR; TCRdb keeps only in-frame clonotypes and omits some of them. Among about 55,000 clones listed, more than 80% were seen once. Specimen: CD4+ T cells from peripheral blood mononuclear cells, collected in the first trimester of pregnancy. These receptors were taken from a female donor with multiple sclerosis, enrolled in a pregnancy study. Each CDR3 is given with its conserved first and last residue. A D gene is named only where the DNA matches it firmly. Only some rows state a clone size, as once, few, many or a class for expanded clones.

clone_size j_call v_call d_call cdr3_nt cdr3_aa
NA TRBJ1-2 TRBV30 NA TGTGCCTGGAGTGTGAGCGGGGGAGGCTACACCTTC CAWSVSGGGYTF
NA TRBJ2-2 TRBV7-2 NA TGTGCCAGCAGCGCGTTGGGGCCGAACACCGGGGAGCTGTTTTTT CASSALGPNTGELFF
NA TRBJ2-7 TRBV6-5 NA TGTGCCAGCAGTTACTCAGGCCTAGCCTACTACGAGCAGTACTTC CASSYSGLAYYEQYF
NA TRBJ2-3 TRBV7-3 TRBD1 TGTGCCAGCAGCCCCCGGGACAGGGGGACAGATACGCAGTATTTT CASSPRDRGTDTQYF
NA TRBJ2-2 TRBV4-1 NA TGCGCCAGCAGCCAAGGAACGGCTCGGCGGATTTCCGGGGAGCTGTTTTTT CASSQGTARRISGELFF
NA TRBJ2-1 TRBV14 NA TGTGCCAGCAGCCGGGCCGGGAATTCGGACAATGAGCAGTTCTTC CASSRAGNSDNEQFF
NA TRBJ2-5 TRBV9 NA TGTGCCAGCAGCCTTGGGGCACGGGAGACCCAGTACTTC CASSLGARETQYF
NA TRBJ1-1 TRBV7-2 NA TGTGCCAGCGTCCGACAGATGAACACTGAAGCTTTCTTT CASVRQMNTEAFF
NA TRBJ2-2 TRBV7-9 NA TGTGCCAGCAGCCGCAGGGGCAGGCTTCTACTCACCGGGGAGCTGTTTTTT CASSRRGRLLLTGELFF
NA TRBJ2-3 TRBV5-1 TRBD1 TGCGCCAGCGGACCCGGGACAGACAGCACAGATACGCAGTATTTT CASGPGTDSTDTQYF
NA TRBJ2-7 TRBV9 TRBD2 TGTGCCAGCAGCGCGGGAGGTCTTAACGAGCAGTACTTC CASSAGGLNEQYF
NA TRBJ2-5 TRBV6-1 TRBD1 TGTGCCAGCAGTGAAGAATGGACAGGGGGGGGAGAGACCCAGTACTTC CASSEEWTGGGETQYF
NA TRBJ1-2 TRBV28 TRBD1 TGTGCCAGCAGTCCCTGGGACGGGACAGGGAGCGATGGCTACACCTTC CASSPWDGTGSDGYTF
NA TRBJ1-2 TRBV19 NA TGTGCCAGTAGTATGGACGGACAAAACTATGGCTACACCTTC CASSMDGQNYGYTF
NA TRBJ1-4 TRBV9 NA TGTGCCAGCAGCGGACTAGGGACCCCTAATGAAAAACTGTTTTTT CASSGLGTPNEKLFF
NA TRBJ1-1 TRBV27 NA TGTGCCAGCAGGCCGAGGGTATGGACTGAAGCTTTCTTT CASRPRVWTEAFF
NA TRBJ1-1 TRBV5-1 NA TGCGCCAGCAGCTTGGGACAGCACGAAGTATTGAACACTGAAGCTTTCTTT CASSLGQHEVLNTEAFF
NA TRBJ1-2 TRBV6-1 TRBD1 TGTGCCAGCATCCCAAACCTCTTCGACAGGGTCGGCTACACCTTC CASIPNLFDRVGYTF
NA TRBJ1-1 TRBV4-3 TRBD1 TGCGCCAGCAGCCGCCGAGGGACAGGGCTTAACACTGAAGCTTTCTTT CASSRRGTGLNTEAFF
NA TRBJ1-1 TRBV15 NA TGTGCCACCAGCAGAGAGTCCCCAGGTAGCACTGAAGCTTTCTTT CATSRESPGSTEAFF
NA TRBJ2-7 TRBV2 TRBD1 TGTGCCAGCAGACCTGGACAGGCCCGTTACGAGCAGTACTTC CASRPGQARYEQYF
NA TRBJ2-1 TRBV29-1 NA TGCAGCGTAGAAGCCTACTTCTCCTACAATGAGCAGTTCTTC CSVEAYFSYNEQFF
NA TRBJ2-1 TRBV2 NA TGTGCCAGCAGTGCGGGGAGCTCCTACAATGAGCAGTTCTTC CASSAGSSYNEQFF
NA TRBJ1-2 TRBV5-4 NA TGTGCCAGCAGCTGGACTATAGTGGGCGGGGTCGGCTACACCTTC CASSWTIVGGVGYTF
NA TRBJ2-1 TRBV5-1 TRBD2 TGCGCCAGCAGCTTGGCCTTTTGGACTAGCGGTTACAATGAGCAGTTCTTC CASSLAFWTSGYNEQFF
few TRBJ1-1 TRBV11-3 NA TGTGCCAGCAGCCAGGGCATGAACACTGAAGCTTTCTTT CASSQGMNTEAFF
NA TRBJ1-6 TRBV6-6 TRBD1 TGTGCCAGCAGTCGGGACAGGGGACTTTCACCCCTCCACTTT CASSRDRGLSPLHF
NA TRBJ2-2 TRBV6-5 NA TGTGCCAGCAAGATAGGGGCAGCCAACACCGGGGAGCTGTTTTTT CASKIGAANTGELFF
NA TRBJ1-2 TRBV2 NA TGTGCCAGCAGTTGGGGGGGGCAGGACTATGGCTACACCTTC CASSWGGQDYGYTF
NA TRBJ2-1 TRBV5-5 NA TGTGCCAGCAGCTTTCTAGCGAGGAACTACAATGAGCAGTTCTTC CASSFLARNYNEQFF
NA TRBJ1-6 TRBV4-1 TRBD1 TGCGCCAGCAGTCAAGACAGGGGGTATTCACCCCTCCACTTT CASSQDRGYSPLHF
NA TRBJ1-4 TRBV4-1 NA TGCGCCAGCAGCCCCCAGGGGAGGGGTGAAAAACTGTTTTTT CASSPQGRGEKLFF
NA TRBJ2-1 TRBV2 NA TGTGCCAGTAGCTCGACAGTCCTCGATGAGCAGTTCTTC CASSSTVLDEQFF
NA TRBJ2-1 TRBV5-5 NA TGTGCCAGCAGCAGACTAGTAAATGAGCAGTTCTTC CASSRLVNEQFF
NA TRBJ2-3 TRBV5-5 TRBD2 TGTGCCAGCAGCTTGTTCGGGAGGGCAACAGATACGCAGTATTTT CASSLFGRATDTQYF
NA TRBJ1-3 TRBV29-1 TRBD1 TGCAGCGCCAGGCAGGGGGCAAACTCTGGAAACACCATATATTTT CSARQGANSGNTIYF
NA TRBJ2-1 TRBV30 TRBD1 TGTGCCTGGAGTCTGGGAGACAGGGACTACAATGAGCAGTTCTTC CAWSLGDRDYNEQFF
once TRBJ2-5 TRBV4-2 TRBD2 TGTGCCAGCAGTGGTAGCGGGAGGGCCTCTCTCGGGCACCAAGAGACCCAGTACTTC CASSGSGRASLGHQETQYF
NA TRBJ1-1 TRBV5-1 TRBD1 TGCGCCAGCAGCTTCGGACAGGGGAACACTGAAGCTTTCTTT CASSFGQGNTEAFF
once TRBJ1-1 TRBV7-3 NA TGTGCCAGCAGTAGGGGTTGGAACACTGAAGCTTTCTTT CASSRGWNTEAFF
once TRBJ1-1 TRBV10-3 NA TGTGCCATCAGTGTTGGGGGAGGAAACACTGAAGCTTTCTTT CAISVGGGNTEAFF
NA TRBJ2-5 TRBV11-3 NA TGTGCCAGCAGCTCGGCACAGGGACGGGGAGAGACCCAGTACTTC CASSSAQGRGETQYF
NA TRBJ1-2 TRBV11-1 NA TGTGCCAGCAGCTTAGGGTGGCCCGATGGCTACACCTTC CASSLGWPDGYTF
NA TRBJ1-5 TRBV28 NA TGTGCCAGCACTTCCGGGAGCAATCAGCCCCAGCATTTT CASTSGSNQPQHF
NA TRBJ1-4 TRBV4-2 TRBD1 TGTGCCAGCAGCACCCGGACAGGGGGCACTAATGAAAAACTGTTTTTT CASSTRTGGTNEKLFF
once TRBJ1-4 TRBV5-4 NA TGTGCCAGCAGCTTTAAGGGAGGGACTAATGAAAAACTGTTTTTT CASSFKGGTNEKLFF
NA TRBJ1-5 TRBV2 NA TGTGCCAGCAGCGATAGGGGGGGGCTTGGGCCCCAGCATTTT CASSDRGGLGPQHF
NA TRBJ2-7 TRBV11-2 TRBD1 TGTGCCTCACGGGGACAGGCGTACGGGCAGTACTTC CASRGQAYGQYF
NA TRBJ2-1 TRBV15 NA TGTGCCACCAGCAGAGGTCCCCTTTGGCAGGGCGATCAGTTCTTC CATSRGPLWQGDQFF
NA TRBJ2-1 TRBV19 NA TGTGCCAGTAGTATTGACTCTTACAATGAGCAGTTCTTC CASSIDSYNEQFF
NA TRBJ1-5 TRBV19 TRBD1 TGTGCCAGTAGAGGGACAGGGAATGTGCCCCAGCATTTT CASRGTGNVPQHF